This T cell receptor beta chain derives from a study of blood T cell repertoires in COVID-19. Original methodology: Estimation of nucleated cell counts relied on the amplification of reference gene primers. TCRdb's table, derived via immunoSEQ multiplex PCR, lists solely in-frame clones and lacks some. V, J and clone size reflect that table, while D and trimming were determined from the DNA. The data hold around 170,000 clones, with roughly 90% observed a single time. The sequence came from a woman aged 65 to 85 with acute or convalescent COVID-19. The sequenced sample consisted of peripheral blood.

CDR3 sequence reads: CASSYSGGYFSFDEQFF. The CDR3 DNA is TGTGCCAGCAGTTATAGCGGGGGGTATTTTTCTTTTGATGAGCAGTTCTTC. This sequence joins TRBV6-2 or TRBV6-3 and TRBJ2-1, with TRBD2 identical over 10 bases. Germline-derived CDR1 and CDR2 are MNHEY and SVGEGT. The CDR3 totals 17 residues. After removal of 3 bases from V and 8 bases from J, the junction contained 13 bases not matched to a gene.